The 31 T cell receptor beta chains below were found in one sample sequenced in a study of cytomegalovirus exposure and HLA in healthy donors. 60 Vbeta and 13 Jbeta primers were used in PCR. Repertoires were generated with immunoSEQ multiplex PCR, while TCRdb's copy carries only in-frame clones and drops some. Among some 65,000 clones listed, approximately 75% were seen once. Sequences were obtained from PBMCs. These receptors all come from a man aged 50-60 years in good health and CMV-seropositive.

The chain carries TRBV7-3 and TRBJ2-2; D may be TRBD2 (5 bases). Germline CDR1 reads SGHTA; CDR2 reads FQGTGA. This CDR3 has 13 residues. The V gene lost 5 bases and the J gene lost 7 bases, with 11 bases spanning the gap. CDR3 sequence reads: CASSPAAGGELFF. In nucleotides, the CDR3 is TGTGCCAGCAGCCCCGCTGCGGGCGGGGAGCTGTTTTTT. Filled out from reference TRBV7-3 and TRBJ2-2, the complete variable domain reads GAGVSQTPSNKVTEKGKYVELRCDPISGHTALYWYRQSLGQGPEFLIYFQGTGAADDSGLPNDRFFAVRPEGSVSTLKIQRTERGDSAVYLCASSPAAGGELFFGEGSRLTVL.

The chain carries TRBV28 and TRBJ2-5, with D perhaps matching TRBD1 (6 bases). Trimming stripped 4 bases from V and 4 bases from J, with 13 bases between. The CDR3 consists of 14 residues. Germline loops: CDR1 MDHEN, CDR2 SYDVKM. This CDR3 reads CASSWTWGRETQYF. In DNA, the CDR3 is TGTGCCAGCAGTTGGACCTGGGGGCGAGAGACCCAGTACTTC.

The chain employs TRBV15 and TRBJ2-7; TRBD1 aligns across 9 bases. The CDR3 totals 16 residues. V shed 2 bases, J shed 2 bases, and the junction held 7 bases outside the gene matches. Germline V gene lookup returns CDR1 LNHNV and CDR2 YYDKDF (reference sequence). The CDR3 sequence is CATSRSDRGPPYEQYF. CDR3 DNA: TGTGCCACCAGCAGATCGGACAGGGGACCCCCCTACGAGCAGTACTTC.

The chain joins TRBV7-2 to TRBJ2-3, with 13 bases lining up with TRBD2. There are 14 residues in the CDR3. Germline CDR1 and CDR2: SGHTA and FQGNSA. J lost 1 base, V lost 8 bases, and 0 bases had no gene match. The CDR3 DNA reads TGTGCCAGCGGACTAGCGGGGGGCACAGATACGCAGTATTTT. Its protein is CASGLAGGTDTQYF. Full variable domain (outside the CDR3, taken from reference TRBV7-2 and TRBJ2-3): GAGVSQSPSNKVTEKGKDVELRCDPISGHTALYWYRQSLGQGLEFLIYFQGNSAPDKSGLPSDRFSAERTGGSVSTLTIQRTQQEDSAVYLCASGLAGGTDTQYFGPGTRLTVL.

V usage is TRBV6-5 and J usage is TRBJ2-1; D is possibly TRBD2 (5 bases). The germline V and J ends were trimmed by 2 bases and 9 bases, with 5 bases remaining between them. CDR1 and CDR2 from the germline V gene are MNHEY and SVGAGI. There are 11 residues in the CDR3. In DNA, the CDR3 is TGTGCCAGCAGTTACCGGGGTGAGCAGTTCTTC. This translates into CASSYRGEQFF.

The CDR3: CATSRKRLGTDTQYF. DNA for the CDR3: TGTGCCACCAGCAGAAAACGACTAGGGACAGATACGCAGTATTTT. The rearrangement joins TRBV15 to TRBJ2-3; weak D call: TRBD2 (6 bases). V was shortened by 2 bases and J by 3 bases, with 12 bases between the two germline ends. The CDR3 extends over 15 amino acids. CDR1 LNHNV and CDR2 YYDKDF come from the germline V gene (reference sequence).

This sequence joins TRBV15 and TRBJ1-5; D not resolved. This CDR3 is 14 amino acids long. V gave up 5 bases and J gave up 3 bases, with 11 bases separating them. In germline, CDR1 is LNHNV, CDR2 YYDKDF (reference sequence). Here the CDR3 DNA reads TGTGCCACCAGCCGAGCCCGGGACAATCAGCCCCAGCATTTT. Translated, it gives CATSRARDNQPQHF.

The V and J genes are TRBV4-1 and TRBJ2-1, with 10 bases that match TRBD2. The V gene's germline CDR1 is MGHRA and CDR2 YSYEKL. The CDR3 loop spans 17 amino acids. The J segment lost 4 bases and the V segment lost 0 bases, leaving 6 bases of the junction unmatched. The DNA of the CDR3 is TGCGCCAGCAGCCAAGATCAGCGGACTAGCGGTTACAATGAGCAGTTCTTC. It codes for CASSQDQRTSGYNEQFF.

J is TRBJ2-3 and V is TRBV5-1; D is perhaps TRBD2 (6 bases). CDR3 length: 14 residues. The germline V and J ends were trimmed by 3 bases and 8 bases, with 16 bases remaining between them. CDR1 is SGHRS and CDR2 is YFSETQ in the germline V gene. Written as DNA, the CDR3 is TGCGCCAGCAGCTCGACCGGGGACTCCGGTACGCAGTATTTT. It codes for CASSSTGDSGTQYF. Based on the CDR3 plus reference TRBV5-1 and TRBJ2-3, the full variable domain is KAGVTQTPRYLIKTRGQQVTLSCSPISGHRSVSWYQQTPGQGLQFLFEYFSETQRNKGNFPGRFSGRQFSNSRSEMNVSTLELGDSALYLCASSSTGDSGTQYFGPGTRLTVL.

The gene calls are TRBV9 and TRBJ2-7; 9 nucleotides match TRBD2. This CDR3 has 14 residues. Germline assignment: CDR1 SGDLS and CDR2 YYNGEE. The trim removed 3 bases at V and 2 bases at J, leaving 3 bases unmatched. CDR3 sequence reads: CASSGREGAYEQYF. The CDR3, as DNA: TGTGCCAGCAGCGGGCGGGAGGGAGCCTACGAGCAGTACTTC.

The chain employs TRBV10-3 and TRBJ1-1; 8 nucleotides agree with TRBD1. The CDR3 totals 15 residues. CDR1 and CDR2 from the germline V gene are ENHRY and SYGVKD. The V segment lost 3 bases and the J segment 10 bases; nucleotides outside the gene matches: 13. The CDR3 here is CAISDADRARSGAFF. DNA of the CDR3: TGTGCCATCAGTGACGCGGACAGGGCCCGGAGCGGAGCTTTCTTT.

The V gene is TRBV10-3, the J gene TRBJ2-3; 12 bases match TRBD2. Germline V gives CDR1 ENHRY, CDR2 SYGVKD. The CDR3 loop spans 18 amino acids. V lost 2 bases, J lost 4 bases, and 10 bases stayed unmatched. The CDR3 spells CAISERRTSGVGADTQYF. As DNA, the CDR3 is TGTGCCATCAGTGAGCGTAGGACTAGCGGGGTTGGTGCAGATACGCAGTATTTT.

V usage is TRBV19 and J usage is TRBJ1-2; 7 nucleotides agree with TRBD1. The CDR3 spans 15 residues. CDR1 LNHDA and CDR2 SQIVND come from the germline V gene (reference sequence). V gave up 3 bases and J gave up 8 bases; unmatched junction bases: 12. The CDR3 here is CASSILEGARSGYTF. CDR3 sequence (DNA): TGTGCCAGTAGTATTTTGGAGGGGGCGCGTTCGGGCTACACCTTC.

The table lists this clone with a count of one. V gene TRBV28 combines with J gene TRBJ2-7; 10 bases map to TRBD2. This CDR3 is built from 14 residues. V dropped 6 bases and J dropped 3; count of bases not matched to a gene: 5. CDR1 is MDHEN and CDR2 is SYDVKM in the germline V gene. The CDR3 DNA reads TGTGCCAGCAGACCAGCGGGAGGGAGCTACGAGCAGTACTTC. This encodes CASRPAGGSYEQYF.

This clone was seen a handful of times. This chain connects TRBV5-6 to TRBJ2-7, with TRBD2 matching over 8 bases. V lost 0 bases, J lost 4 bases, and 0 bases stayed unmatched. Germline values: CDR1 SGHDT, CDR2 YYEEEE. The CDR3 spans 13 residues. The chain's CDR3 is CASSLGGGYEQYF. DNA for the CDR3: TGTGCCAGCAGCTTGGGCGGGGGGTACGAGCAGTACTTC.

V is TRBV7-9 and J is TRBJ2-5; TRBD2 agrees at 12 bases. The CDR3 runs to 15 residues. V trimming: 4 bases; J trimming: 2 bases; junction bases outside the gene matches: 2. The germline V gene encodes CDR1 SEHNR and CDR2 FQNEAQ (reference sequence). The CDR3, as DNA: TGTGCCAGCAGCTCCGGACTAGCGGGACAAGAGACCCAGTACTTC. The encoded protein is CASSSGLAGQETQYF.

This chain's CDR3 is CASSPGQGPNTEAFF. In DNA form, the CDR3 reads TGTGCCAGTAGCCCGGGACAGGGCCCGAACACTGAAGCTTTCTTT. V and J are TRBV19 and TRBJ1-1; 9 bases fit TRBD1. With 6 bases clipped from V and 1 base from J, the junction kept 6 bases outside the gene matches. The germline CDR1 and CDR2 sequences are LNHDA and SQIVND (reference sequence). This CDR3 has 15 residues.

This clone was recorded a few times. The chain couples TRBV6-5 to TRBJ2-7; no reliable D call. Germline values: CDR1 MNHEY, CDR2 SVGAGI. V was cut by 4 bases and J by 6 bases, with 10 bases left in between. CDR3 length equals 12 residues. The CDR3 DNA is TGTGCCAGCAGTTCCACAGATCGCGAGCAGTACTTC. Amino acid sequence: CASSSTDREQYF.

The CDR3 DNA reads TGTGCCATCAGTGAGTCGCTGACGGGGGTTCGTCCTGAAGCTTTCTTT. Residues: CAISESLTGVRPEAFF. The chain combines TRBV10-3 with TRBJ1-1; TRBD1 is a possible D gene (5 bases). Looked up from germline, CDR1 is ENHRY and CDR2 is SYGVKD. This CDR3 comprises 16 residues. V lost 0 bases and J 6 bases, leaving 17 bases between the germline ends.

The rearrangement joins TRBV30 to TRBJ1-1; D unresolved. This CDR3 has 14 amino acids. Trimming took off 2 bases at V and 0 bases at J, with 10 bases between the two ends. Per germline, CDR1 GTSNPN and CDR2 SVGIG (reference sequence). The CDR3 protein is CAWSQAGMNTEAFF. CDR3 coding DNA: TGTGCCTGGAGTCAGGCTGGTATGAACACTGAAGCTTTCTTT.

About this clone: Other DNA sequences in this specimen translate into the identical CDR3. V usage is TRBV9 and J usage is TRBJ1-1, with 7 bases that match TRBD1. The germline CDR1 and CDR2 sequences are SGDLS and YYNGEE. This CDR3 is built from 14 residues. Trimming cost V 4 bases and J 3 bases; bases outside gene matches: 6. CDR3: CASSFYDRDTEAFF. The CDR3 region has the DNA TGTGCCAGCAGCTTCTATGACAGGGACACTGAAGCTTTCTTT.

The CDR3 protein is CASSPLSGSYNEQFF. The CDR3 region has the DNA TGTGCCAGCTCACCACTAAGCGGCTCCTACAATGAGCAGTTCTTC. This chain links TRBV18 with TRBJ2-1, with D possibly being TRBD2 (5 bases). The germline gives CDR1 KGHSH, CDR2 LQKENI. The CDR3 totals 15 residues. V dropped 1 base and J dropped 0 bases, with 7 bases sitting between them.

The DNA for the CDR3 is TGCAGCGTTGCTAGGCAGAACTATGGCTACACCTTC. Encoded protein: CSVARQNYGYTF. The V gene is TRBV29-1, the J gene TRBJ1-2; D is unresolved. V lost 4 bases and J 2 bases, leaving 8 bases between the germline ends. This CDR3 is 12 amino acids long. The germline gives CDR1 SQVTM, CDR2 ANQGSEA.

The rearrangement joins TRBV27 to TRBJ2-1; a weak D match, TRBD1 (5 bases). V was pared by 0 bases and J by 9 bases, with 9 bases between. This CDR3 comprises 13 residues. Germline V gene data show CDR1 as MNHEY and CDR2 as SMNVEV (reference sequence). CDR3 nucleotides: TGTGCCAGCAGTTTATCGCAGGGAACTGAGCAGTTCTTC. It encodes CASSLSQGTEQFF.

V and J are TRBV9 and TRBJ1-1; 7 nucleotides line up with TRBD1. V was clipped by 3 bases and J by 2 bases; unmatched bases: 4. Germline V lookup: CDR1 SGDLS, CDR2 YYNGEE. The CDR3 loop spans 14 amino acids. The CDR3 protein is CASSADRVNTEAFF. CDR3 coding DNA: TGTGCCAGCAGCGCAGACAGGGTAAACACTGAAGCTTTCTTT.

The V call is TRBV6-1, the J call TRBJ1-5; D not certain. CDR1 and CDR2 (germline): MNHNS, SASEGT. The CDR3 runs 16 residues. The V end lost 2 bases, the J end lost 9 bases, and 20 bases lay between the germline ends. CDR3 loop: CASSEIGEPISLPQHF. In DNA form, the CDR3 reads TGTGCCAGCAGTGAAATCGGGGAGCCCATCAGTCTGCCCCAGCATTTT.

The V gene is TRBV18, the J gene TRBJ1-4, with 10 bases that match TRBD1. CDR1 and CDR2 (germline): KGHSH, LQKENI. The CDR3 contains 15 residues. The ends lost 0 bases at V and 5 bases at J; junction bases unmatched: 0. CDR3 loop: CASSPPDRGNEKLFF. The CDR3 DNA reads as TGTGCCAGCTCACCACCGGACAGGGGGAATGAAAAACTGTTTTTT.

The chain has TRBV5-1 and TRBJ2-7, with 7 bases fitting TRBD1. Germline CDR1 reads SGHRS; CDR2 reads YFSETQ. J gave up 4 bases and V 4 bases, and 2 bases lay outside the gene matches. This CDR3 is built from 12 residues. CDR3 loop: CASSKQGYEQYF. The CDR3 nucleotides read TGCGCCAGCAGCAAACAGGGGTACGAGCAGTACTTC.

This clone was detected only once. V is TRBV19 and J is TRBJ2-7, with 7 bases aligning to TRBD1. The CDR3 is 14 residues long. The V segment lost 9 bases and the J segment 2 bases; nucleotides outside the gene matches: 10. Germline CDR1 and CDR2: LNHDA and SQIVND (reference sequence). CDR3 sequence reads: CASKSQGVTYEQYF. The CDR3 DNA sequence: TGTGCCAGCAAAAGCCAGGGGGTAACCTACGAGCAGTACTTC. Variable domain in full (rest from reference TRBV19 and TRBJ2-7): DGGITQSPKYLFRKEGQNVTLSCEQNLNHDAMYWYRQDPGQGLRLIYYSQIVNDFQKGDIAEGYSVSREKKESFPLTVTSAQKNPTAFYLCASKSQGVTYEQYFGPGTRLTVT.

This chain joins TRBV19 and TRBJ1-1; D is uncertain. The germline CDR1 and CDR2 sequences are LNHDA and SQIVND (reference sequence). CDR3 length: 13 amino acids. V shed 3 bases and J shed 2 bases, with 7 bases lying between them. CDR3 in amino acids: CASSISSNTEAFF. CDR3 bases: TGTGCCAGTAGTATCTCCAGTAACACTGAAGCTTTCTTT.

In DNA form, the CDR3 reads TGCAGCGGAGGACAGGCTGGCTATGGCTACACCTTC. Its protein product is CSGGQAGYGYTF. The chain uses TRBV29-1 and TRBJ1-2, with 7 bases identical to TRBD1. Germline V gene sequence: CDR1 SQVTM, CDR2 ANQGSEA. J lost 4 bases, V lost 7 bases, and 6 bases had no gene match. This CDR3 is 12 amino acids long.